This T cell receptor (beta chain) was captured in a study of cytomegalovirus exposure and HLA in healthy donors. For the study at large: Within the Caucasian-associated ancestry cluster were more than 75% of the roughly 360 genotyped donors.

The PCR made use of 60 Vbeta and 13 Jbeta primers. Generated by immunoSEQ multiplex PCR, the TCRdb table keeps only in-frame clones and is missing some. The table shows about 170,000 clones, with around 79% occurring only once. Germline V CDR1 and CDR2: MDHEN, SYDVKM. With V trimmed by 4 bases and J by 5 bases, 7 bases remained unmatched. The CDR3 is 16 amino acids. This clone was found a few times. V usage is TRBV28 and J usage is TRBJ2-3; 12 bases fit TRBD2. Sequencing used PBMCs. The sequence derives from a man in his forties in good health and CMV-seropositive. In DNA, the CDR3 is TGTGCCAGCAGTTCCGGGACTAGCGGGTGGGTAGATACGCAGTATTTT. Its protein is CASSSGTSGWVDTQYF.